Below are 3 T cell receptor beta chains sequenced from a single sample in a study of CD8 T cells in ankylosing spondylitis. Study-wide results and limits: One TCR beta motif, made up of about 8 highly homologous variants, appeared characteristic of ankylosing spondylitis blood.

One entry per CDR3 protein, called by TCRdb with MiXCR from the 5' RACE reads. The sample has around 94,000 distinct CDR3 sequences, 9% seen once. Their antigens remain unidentified. Sequenced: blood, either unsorted or a sorted T cell fraction (not recorded which). These receptors all come from a male donor with ankylosing spondylitis.

In its sample, this clonotype was seen a few times. This sequence joins TRBV6-2 or TRBV6-3 and TRBJ1-1, with no clear D. The V end lost 3 bases, the J end lost 7 bases, and 18 bases lay between the germline ends. The CDR3 covers 15 residues. Germline CDR1 and CDR2: MNHEY and SVGEGT. The CDR3, as DNA: TGTGCCAGCAGTTATAACTTTCCCGGATGGAATGAAGCTTTCTTT. It is translated as CASSYNFPGWNEAFF.

This chain connects TRBV5-6 to TRBJ1-5; D is undetermined. The CDR3 spans 13 residues. CDR1 is SGHDT, CDR2 YYEEEE, per germline. Trimming removed 0 bases from V and 5 bases from J, with 6 bases in between. The CDR3: CASSLATDQPQHF. The CDR3 coding sequence is TGTGCCAGCAGCTTGGCGACTGATCAGCCCCAGCATTTT.

In this sample, this clonotype turned up a few times. The chain joins TRBV24-1 to TRBJ2-7, with a tentative D call TRBD1 (5 bases). Germline V CDR1 and CDR2: KGHDR, SFDVKD. V was cut by 5 bases and J by 2 bases, with 12 bases left in between. The CDR3 loop spans 14 amino acids. CDR3 sequence: CATSGTGYPYEQYF. Written as DNA, the CDR3 is TGTGCCACCAGTGGCACAGGCTACCCCTACGAGCAGTACTTC.